Following are 26 T cell receptor beta chains from one sample sequenced in a study of blood T cell repertoires in COVID-19. Some clones are missing from TCRdb's copy, which holds only in-frame ones; the method was immunoSEQ multiplex PCR. This sample has 90,000 to 120,000 clones, with 70% to 90% found just once. Sample: peripheral blood. The receptors originated from a man between 45 and 60 years old with active or convalescent COVID-19.

This rearrangement joins TRBV7-9 to TRBJ1-3, with D possibly TRBD1 on 5 matching bases. Germline CDR1 SEHNR, CDR2 FQNEAQ (reference sequence). V gave up 1 base and J gave up 1 base, with 14 bases separating them. The CDR3 runs 17 residues. The CDR3 here is CASSLVGPVHSGNTIYF. The CDR3 coding sequence is TGTGCCAGCAGCTTAGTGGGGCCTGTACATTCTGGAAACACCATATATTTT.

In its sample, this clone was seen once. The chain couples TRBV20-1 to TRBJ1-2; D is undetermined. CDR1 and CDR2 from the germline V gene are DFQATT and SNEGSKA (reference sequence). With 7 bases removed from V and 2 bases from J, the gap between germline ends came to 8 bases. This CDR3 comprises 11 residues. CDR3 region: CSGEGNYGYTF. In DNA form, the CDR3 reads TGCAGTGGTGAGGGCAACTATGGCTACACCTTC.

The chain links TRBV14 to TRBJ2-1, with D unresolved. Trimming removed 3 bases from V and 7 bases from J, with 25 bases in between. Germline V CDR1 and CDR2: SGHDN, FVKESK. The CDR3 runs to 18 residues. This CDR3 is CASSHGPKEIKIINEQFF. CDR3 DNA: TGTGCCAGCAGCCATGGCCCAAAAGAAATCAAAATCATTAATGAGCAGTTCTTC. The whole variable domain, filled in from reference TRBV14 and TRBJ2-1, reads EAGVTQFPSHSVIEKGQTVTLRCDPISGHDNLYWYRRVMGKEIKFLLHFVKESKQDESGMPNNRFLAERTGGTYSTLKVQPAELEDSGVYFCASSHGPKEIKIINEQFFGPGTRLTVL.

The CDR3 sequence: CASSYGALYEQYF. For the CDR3, the DNA is TGTGCCAGCAGTTATGGGGCGCTCTACGAGCAGTACTTC. The chain recombines TRBV28 with TRBJ2-7; possible D gene TRBD1, 5 bases. V was shortened by 4 bases and J by 3 bases, with 10 bases between the two germline ends. Germline CDR1 MDHEN, CDR2 SYDVKM. The CDR3 is 13 residues long.

The rearrangement uses TRBV12-3 or TRBV12-4 and TRBJ1-2; D gene ambiguous. This CDR3 is 11 amino acids long. V lost 6 bases to trimming and J lost 6 bases, with 8 bases between them. In DNA, the CDR3 is TGTGCCAGCAGGAATGACAATGGCTACACCTTC. Its translation is CASRNDNGYTF.

The chain recombines TRBV2 with TRBJ1-2, with 7 bases identical to TRBD1. Germline lookup yields CDR1 SNHLY and CDR2 FYNNEI. The trim removed 5 bases at V and 13 bases at J, leaving 4 bases unmatched. This CDR3 spans 10 amino acids. CDR3 bases: TGTGCCAGCAGTCCAGGGGGGACCACCTTC. Translation: CASSPGGTTF.

The chain employs TRBV5-6 and TRBJ2-3; unclear D gene. V was trimmed by 4 bases and J by 2 bases, leaving 8 bases between them. Germline V gives CDR1 SGHDT, CDR2 YYEEEE. CDR3 size: 13 residues. CDR3 nucleotides: TGTGCCAGCAGCCCTACCGTCACAGATACGCAGTATTTT. It codes for CASSPTVTDTQYF.

V usage is TRBV7-9 and J usage is TRBJ2-5; D uncertain. The CDR3 consists of 14 residues. Germline CDR1 reads SEHNR; CDR2 reads FQNEAQ (reference sequence). The V gene lost 1 base and the J gene lost 8 bases, with 14 bases spanning the gap. CDR3 protein: CASSLGANLGTQYF. The CDR3 DNA is TGTGCCAGCAGCTTAGGCGCCAACCTAGGTACCCAGTACTTC. Drawing the rest from reference TRBV7-9 and TRBJ2-5, the complete variable domain is DTGVSQNPRHKITKRGQNVTFRCDPISEHNRLYWYRQTLGQGPEFLTYFQNEAQLEKSRLLSDRFSAERPKGSFSTLEIQRTEQGDSAMYLCASSLGANLGTQYFGPGTRLLVL.

This clone is a singleton in its sample. The chain joins TRBV3-1 (or the pseudogene TRBV3-2) to TRBJ2-5; 14 nucleotides agree with TRBD2. This CDR3 comprises 19 residues. CDR1 and CDR2 from the germline V gene are LGHDT and YNNKEL (reference sequence). The ends lost 0 bases at V and 2 bases at J; junction bases unmatched: 8. In DNA, the CDR3 is TGTGCCAGCAGCCAAGAAGATGGACTAGCGGGAGGATGTCAAGAGACCCAGTACTTC. Translated, it gives CASSQEDGLAGGCQETQYF.

The chain uses TRBV19 and TRBJ2-3; no clear D. The V and J ends lost 10 bases and 1 base respectively, with 18 bases between them. Germline V lookup: CDR1 LNHDA, CDR2 SQIVND (reference sequence). The CDR3 sequence is 15 residues long. CDR3 residues: CAISLRGRGTDTQYF. CDR3 sequence (DNA): TGTGCCATCTCCCTGCGTGGTCGAGGCACAGATACGCAGTATTTT.

This chain joins TRBV25-1 and TRBJ2-3, with 9 positions matching TRBD2. CDR1 is MGHDK and CDR2 is SYGVNS in the germline V gene. This CDR3 region has 15 residues. With V trimmed by 1 base and J by 4 bases, 3 bases remained unmatched. CDR3 coding DNA: TGTGCCAGCAGTGAATTTAGCGGGAGATCAGATACGCAGTATTTT. Its translation: CASSEFSGRSDTQYF.

The chain joins TRBV24-1 to TRBJ2-2, with 8 nucleotides matching TRBD1. The V segment lost 4 bases and the J segment 1 base; nucleotides outside the gene matches: 7. CDR1 is KGHDR and CDR2 is SFDVKD in the germline V gene. The CDR3 has 17 amino acids. The chain's CDR3 is CATSDGQGPQNTGELFF. DNA of the CDR3: TGTGCCACCAGTGACGGACAGGGACCACAGAACACCGGGGAGCTGTTTTTT.

The chain is built from TRBV27 and TRBJ1-1; D not certain. With 6 bases removed from V and 0 bases from J, the gap between germline ends came to 8 bases. The germline V gene encodes CDR1 MNHEY and CDR2 SMNVEV (reference sequence). The CDR3 spans 13 residues. CDR3 residues: CASRRDLNTEAFF. In DNA, the CDR3 is TGTGCCAGCAGGCGGGATTTGAACACTGAAGCTTTCTTT.

CDR3 nucleotide sequence: TGTGCCATCAAGGGGACAGGGGAGGACACTGAAGCTTTCTTT. Translation: CAIKGTGEDTEAFF. The chain couples TRBV10-3 to TRBJ1-1; 10 nucleotides line up with TRBD1. V lost 7 bases to trimming and J lost 3 bases; unmatched junction nucleotides: 5. The CDR3 length is 14 residues. CDR1 ENHRY and CDR2 SYGVKD come from the germline V gene.

The chain has TRBV30 and TRBJ1-1, with D hard to call. The CDR3 runs 14 residues. The V gene lost 4 bases and the J gene lost 1 base, with 13 bases spanning the gap. The germline CDR1 and CDR2 sequences are GTSNPN and SVGIG (reference sequence). As DNA, the CDR3 is TGTGCCTGGAATCCTACCCGGGGGAACACTGAAGCTTTCTTT. It translates to CAWNPTRGNTEAFF.

The V gene is TRBV27, the J gene TRBJ2-1; 8 positions match TRBD2. Germline-derived CDR1 and CDR2 are MNHEY and SMNVEV (reference sequence). The CDR3 loop spans 17 amino acids. V lost 4 bases and J lost 1; bases outside the gene matches: 9. The chain's CDR3 is CASSSLLAAVSYNEQFF. The CDR3 bases are TGTGCCAGCAGTTCTTTACTAGCGGCCGTATCCTACAATGAGCAGTTCTTC.

V usage is TRBV13 and J usage is TRBJ2-5; tentatively, D is TRBD2 (6 bases). CDR3 length: 13 residues. The V gene lost 5 bases and the J gene lost 2 bases, with 9 bases spanning the gap. Germline lookup yields CDR1 PRHDT and CDR2 FYEKMQ (reference sequence). The CDR3 loop is CASSLDYQETQYF. In DNA form, the CDR3 reads TGTGCCAGCAGCCTGGACTATCAAGAGACCCAGTACTTC.

This chain uses TRBV7-6 with TRBJ2-7, with 8 bases fitting TRBD2. The J segment lost 3 bases and the V segment lost 4 bases, leaving 5 bases of the junction unmatched. The CDR3 is 14 amino acids. In germline, CDR1 is SGHVS, CDR2 FNYEAQ. The CDR3 nucleotides read TGTGCCAGCAGCTCGGGACTAGGAGTCTACGAGCAGTACTTC. Translation gives CASSSGLGVYEQYF.

The rearrangement joins TRBV25-1 to TRBJ2-5, with D perhaps TRBD2 (5 bases). Germline V gene data show CDR1 as MGHDK and CDR2 as SYGVNS. The CDR3 has 15 amino acids. Trimming left V 3 bases short and J 2 bases short, with 13 bases between. The CDR3 here is CASSDPSRIQETQYF. DNA for the CDR3: TGTGCCAGCAGTGATCCTAGCAGGATTCAAGAGACCCAGTACTTC.

The V call is TRBV28, the J call TRBJ1-1, with no clear D. Germline V gene sequence: CDR1 MDHEN, CDR2 SYDVKM. The CDR3 runs 15 residues. The V gene lost 3 bases and the J gene lost 4 bases, with 15 bases spanning the gap. The CDR3 protein is CASSFWLRRTTEAFF. The CDR3 bases are TGTGCCAGCAGTTTCTGGTTGAGGAGGACCACTGAAGCTTTCTTT.

The rearrangement joins TRBV9 to TRBJ2-1; 7 bases line up with TRBD2. Trimming removed 7 bases from V and 3 bases from J; junction bases left unmatched: 7. The length of the CDR3 is 14 residues. Germline CDR1 and CDR2: SGDLS and YYNGEE. CDR3 sequence reads: CASFRPSGYNEQFF. CDR3 DNA: TGTGCCAGCTTCCGCCCTAGCGGCTACAATGAGCAGTTCTTC. Complete variable domain (other parts from reference TRBV9 and TRBJ2-1): DSGVTQTPKHLITATGQRVTLRCSPRSGDLSVYWYQQSLDQGLQFLIQYYNGEERAKGNILERFSAQQFPDLHSELNLSSLELGDSALYFCASFRPSGYNEQFFGPGTRLTVL.

This clone appeared once. This chain links TRBV27 with TRBJ2-1, with a tentative D call TRBD1 (6 bases). Trimming shortened V by 3 bases and J by 0 bases, and 15 bases separated the two germline ends. The CDR3 runs 17 residues. Germline-derived CDR1 and CDR2 are MNHEY and SMNVEV (reference sequence). The CDR3 spells CASSFEGHLSSYNEQFF. The CDR3 region has the DNA TGTGCCAGCAGTTTCGAGGGACACTTAAGCTCCTACAATGAGCAGTTCTTC.

CDR3 nucleotide sequence: TGTGCCAGCAGCTTGGACAGGGCGTACAGCCAGGCCCAGCATTTT. As protein: CASSLDRAYSQAQHF. This chain connects TRBV5-6 to TRBJ1-5; D is perhaps TRBD1 (6 bases). This CDR3 region has 15 residues. V lost 0 bases and J 11 bases, leaving 18 bases between the germline ends. CDR1 is SGHDT, CDR2 YYEEEE, per germline.

The rearrangement joins TRBV6-5 to TRBJ1-3, with unresolved D. The CDR3 contains 15 residues. Deletions cut 2 bases from V and 1 base from J, with 9 bases between. Germline V CDR1 and CDR2: MNHEY, SVGAGI. The CDR3 DNA follows: TGTGCCAGCAGTTACCCGGCGAGGTCTGGAAACACCATATATTTT. Protein sequence: CASSYPARSGNTIYF.

The chain employs TRBV19 and TRBJ2-2; D gene unclear. Germline values: CDR1 LNHDA, CDR2 SQIVND (reference sequence). This CDR3 contains 15 residues. The V and J ends lost 6 bases and 5 bases respectively, with 16 bases between them. CDR3 protein: CASRPFTPRTGELFF. In nucleotides, the CDR3 is TGTGCCAGTAGACCCTTCACCCCCCGGACCGGGGAGCTGTTTTTT.

This chain links TRBV9 with TRBJ2-3, with 7 bases identical to TRBD2. CDR1 and CDR2 from the germline V gene are SGDLS and YYNGEE. After removal of 4 bases from V and 4 bases from J, the junction contained 6 bases not matched to a gene. This CDR3 region has 14 residues. CDR3 region: CASSRLAGADTQYF. The CDR3 DNA reads TGTGCCAGCAGCAGACTCGCGGGGGCAGATACGCAGTATTTT. Based on the CDR3 plus reference TRBV9 and TRBJ2-3, the full variable domain is DSGVTQTPKHLITATGQRVTLRCSPRSGDLSVYWYQQSLDQGLQFLIQYYNGEERAKGNILERFSAQQFPDLHSELNLSSLELGDSALYFCASSRLAGADTQYFGPGTRLTVL.